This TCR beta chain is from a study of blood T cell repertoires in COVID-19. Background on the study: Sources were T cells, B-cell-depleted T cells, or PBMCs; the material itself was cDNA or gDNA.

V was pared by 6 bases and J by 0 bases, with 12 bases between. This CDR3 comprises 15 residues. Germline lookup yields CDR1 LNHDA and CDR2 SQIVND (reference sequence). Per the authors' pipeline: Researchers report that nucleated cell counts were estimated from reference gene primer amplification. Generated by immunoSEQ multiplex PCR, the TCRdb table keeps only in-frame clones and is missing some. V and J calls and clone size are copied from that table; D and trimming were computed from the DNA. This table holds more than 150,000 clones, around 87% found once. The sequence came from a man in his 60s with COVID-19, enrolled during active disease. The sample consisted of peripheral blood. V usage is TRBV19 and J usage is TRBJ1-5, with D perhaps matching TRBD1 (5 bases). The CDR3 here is CASRGPVISNQPQHF. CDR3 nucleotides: TGTGCCAGTAGGGGGCCTGTGATTAGCAATCAGCCCCAGCATTTT.